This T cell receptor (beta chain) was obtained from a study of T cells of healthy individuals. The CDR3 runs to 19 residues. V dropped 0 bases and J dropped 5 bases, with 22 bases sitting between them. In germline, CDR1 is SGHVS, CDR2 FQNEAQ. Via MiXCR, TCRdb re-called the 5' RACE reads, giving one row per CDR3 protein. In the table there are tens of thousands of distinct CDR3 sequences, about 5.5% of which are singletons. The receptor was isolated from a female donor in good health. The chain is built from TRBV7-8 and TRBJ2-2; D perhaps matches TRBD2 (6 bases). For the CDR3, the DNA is TGTGCCAGCAGCTTAGCGCGGGCGGCGTATACTAGCTCGACCGGGGAGCTGTTTTTT. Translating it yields CASSLARAAYTSSTGELFF.